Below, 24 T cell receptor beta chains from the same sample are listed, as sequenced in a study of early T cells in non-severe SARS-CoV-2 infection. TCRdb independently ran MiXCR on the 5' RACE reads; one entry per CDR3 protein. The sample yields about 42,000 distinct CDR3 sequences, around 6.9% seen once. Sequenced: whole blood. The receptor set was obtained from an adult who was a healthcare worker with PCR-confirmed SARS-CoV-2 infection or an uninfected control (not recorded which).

The CDR3 reads CASSYKYEQYF. For the CDR3, the DNA is TGTGCCAGCAGTTATAAGTACGAGCAGTACTTC. This chain links TRBV6-5 with TRBJ2-7; D not certain. This CDR3 region has 11 residues. V was clipped by 3 bases and J by 4 bases, with 4 bases between them. The germline CDR1 and CDR2 sequences are MNHEY and SVGAGI.

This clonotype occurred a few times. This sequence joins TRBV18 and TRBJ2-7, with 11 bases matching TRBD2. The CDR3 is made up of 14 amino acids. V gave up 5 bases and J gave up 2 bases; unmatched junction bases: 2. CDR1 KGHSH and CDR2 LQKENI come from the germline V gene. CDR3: CASSKTSGAYEQYF. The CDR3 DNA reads TGTGCCAGCTCAAAGACTAGCGGGGCCTACGAGCAGTACTTC.

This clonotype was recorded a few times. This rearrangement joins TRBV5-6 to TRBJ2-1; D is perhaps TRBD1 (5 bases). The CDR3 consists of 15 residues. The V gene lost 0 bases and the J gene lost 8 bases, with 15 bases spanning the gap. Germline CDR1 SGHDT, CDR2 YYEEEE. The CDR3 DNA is TGTGCCAGCAGCTTGGGGCCGGGCTTAGGGGATGAGCAGTTCTTC. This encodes CASSLGPGLGDEQFF. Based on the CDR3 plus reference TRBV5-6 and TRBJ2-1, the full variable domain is DAGVTQSPTHLIKTRGQQVTLRCSPKSGHDTVSWYQQALGQGPQFIFQYYEEEERQRGNFPDRFSGHQFPNYSSELNVNALLLGDSALYLCASSLGPGLGDEQFFGPGTRLTVL.

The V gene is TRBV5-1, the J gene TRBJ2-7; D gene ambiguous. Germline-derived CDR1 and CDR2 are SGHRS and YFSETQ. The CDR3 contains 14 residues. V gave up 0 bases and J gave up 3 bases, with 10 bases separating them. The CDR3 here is CASSLVDTFYEQYF. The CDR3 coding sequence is TGCGCCAGCAGCTTGGTAGACACCTTCTACGAGCAGTACTTC.

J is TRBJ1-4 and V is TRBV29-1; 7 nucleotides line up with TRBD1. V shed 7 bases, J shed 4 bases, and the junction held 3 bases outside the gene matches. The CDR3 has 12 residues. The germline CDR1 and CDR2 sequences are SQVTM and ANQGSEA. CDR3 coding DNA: TGCAGCGCGACAGGGATTAATGAAAAACTGTTTTTT. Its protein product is CSATGINEKLFF.

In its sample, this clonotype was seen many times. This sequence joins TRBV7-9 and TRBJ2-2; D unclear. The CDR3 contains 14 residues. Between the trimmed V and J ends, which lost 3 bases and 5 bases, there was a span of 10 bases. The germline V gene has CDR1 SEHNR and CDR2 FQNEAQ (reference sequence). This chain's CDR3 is CASSLYENTGELFF. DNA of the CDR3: TGTGCCAGCAGCTTGTACGAGAATACCGGGGAGCTGTTTTTT.

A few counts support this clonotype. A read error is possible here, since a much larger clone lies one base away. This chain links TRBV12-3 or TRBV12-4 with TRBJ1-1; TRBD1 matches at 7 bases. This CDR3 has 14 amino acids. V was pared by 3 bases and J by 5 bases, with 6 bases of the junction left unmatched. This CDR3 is CASSFGQGGTEAFF. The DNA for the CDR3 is TGTGCCAGCAGTTTTGGGCAGGGGGGGACTGAAGCTTTCTTT.

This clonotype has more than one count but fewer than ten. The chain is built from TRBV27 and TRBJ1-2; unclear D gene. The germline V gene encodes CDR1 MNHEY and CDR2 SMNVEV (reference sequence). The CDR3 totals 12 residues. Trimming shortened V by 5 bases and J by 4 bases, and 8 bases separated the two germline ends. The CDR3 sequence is CASSPDGYGYTF. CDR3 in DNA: TGTGCCAGCAGTCCTGACGGCTATGGCTACACCTTC.

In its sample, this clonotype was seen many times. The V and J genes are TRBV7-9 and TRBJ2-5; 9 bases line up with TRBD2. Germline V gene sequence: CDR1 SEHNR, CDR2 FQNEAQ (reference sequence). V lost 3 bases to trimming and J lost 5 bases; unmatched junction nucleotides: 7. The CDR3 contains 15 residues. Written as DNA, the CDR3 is TGTGCCAGCAGCTTTGCGGGAGGGGGCAGGGAGACCCAGTACTTC. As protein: CASSFAGGGRETQYF. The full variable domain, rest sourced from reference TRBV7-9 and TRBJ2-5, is DTGVSQNPRHKITKRGQNVTFRCDPISEHNRLYWYRQTLGQGPEFLTYFQNEAQLEKSRLLSDRFSAERPKGSFSTLEIQRTEQGDSAMYLCASSFAGGGRETQYFGPGTRLLVL.

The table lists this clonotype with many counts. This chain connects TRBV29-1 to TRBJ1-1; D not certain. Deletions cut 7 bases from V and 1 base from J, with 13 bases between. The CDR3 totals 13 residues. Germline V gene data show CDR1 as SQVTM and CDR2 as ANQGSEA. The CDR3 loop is CSAPDPGNTEAFF. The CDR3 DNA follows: TGCAGCGCCCCAGACCCGGGGAACACTGAAGCTTTCTTT.

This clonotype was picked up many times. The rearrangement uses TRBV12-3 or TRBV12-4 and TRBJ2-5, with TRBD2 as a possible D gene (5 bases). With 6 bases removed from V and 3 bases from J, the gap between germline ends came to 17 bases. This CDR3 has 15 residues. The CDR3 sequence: CASRRLGLGEETQYF. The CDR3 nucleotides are TGTGCCAGCAGGCGTCTTGGACTCGGAGAAGAGACCCAGTACTTC.

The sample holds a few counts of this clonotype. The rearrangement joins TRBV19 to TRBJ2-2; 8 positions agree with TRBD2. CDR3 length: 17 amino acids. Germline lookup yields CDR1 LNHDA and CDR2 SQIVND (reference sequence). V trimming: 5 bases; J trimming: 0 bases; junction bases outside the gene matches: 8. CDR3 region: CASSAGPGGANTGELFF. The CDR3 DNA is TGTGCCAGTAGTGCAGGGCCCGGGGGGGCGAACACCGGGGAGCTGTTTTTT.

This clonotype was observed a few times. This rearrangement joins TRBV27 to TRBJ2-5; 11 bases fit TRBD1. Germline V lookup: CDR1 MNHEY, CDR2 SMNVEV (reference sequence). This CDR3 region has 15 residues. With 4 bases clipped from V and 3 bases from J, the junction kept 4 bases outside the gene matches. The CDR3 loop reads CASSSAGQGEETQYF. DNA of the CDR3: TGTGCCAGCAGTTCCGCGGGACAGGGGGAAGAGACCCAGTACTTC.

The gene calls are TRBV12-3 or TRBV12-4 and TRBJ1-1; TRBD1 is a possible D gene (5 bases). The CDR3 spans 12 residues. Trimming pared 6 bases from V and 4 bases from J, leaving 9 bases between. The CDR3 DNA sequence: TGTGCCAGCAGAAGGGACGGCACTGAAGCTTTCTTT. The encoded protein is CASRRDGTEAFF.

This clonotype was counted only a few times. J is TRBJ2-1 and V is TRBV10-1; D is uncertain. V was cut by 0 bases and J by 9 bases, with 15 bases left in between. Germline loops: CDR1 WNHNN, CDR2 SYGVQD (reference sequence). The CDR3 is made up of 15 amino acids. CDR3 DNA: TGCGCCAGCAGTGAGTCGCAGATCCCCTCGGGTGAGCAGTTCTTC. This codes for CASSESQIPSGEQFF.

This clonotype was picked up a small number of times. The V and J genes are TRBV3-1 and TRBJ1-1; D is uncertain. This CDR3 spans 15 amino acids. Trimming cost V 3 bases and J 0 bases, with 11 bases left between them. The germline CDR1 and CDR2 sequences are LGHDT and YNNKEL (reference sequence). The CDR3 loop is CASSQGLELNTEAFF. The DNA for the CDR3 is TGTGCCAGCAGCCAGGGGTTAGAACTGAACACTGAAGCTTTCTTT.

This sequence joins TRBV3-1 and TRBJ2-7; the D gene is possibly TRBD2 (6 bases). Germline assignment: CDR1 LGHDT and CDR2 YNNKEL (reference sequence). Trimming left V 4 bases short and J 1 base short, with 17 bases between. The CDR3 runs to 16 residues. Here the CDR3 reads CASSPSPGVASYEQYF. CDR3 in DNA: TGTGCCAGCAGCCCTTCCCCGGGGGTCGCTTCCTACGAGCAGTACTTC.

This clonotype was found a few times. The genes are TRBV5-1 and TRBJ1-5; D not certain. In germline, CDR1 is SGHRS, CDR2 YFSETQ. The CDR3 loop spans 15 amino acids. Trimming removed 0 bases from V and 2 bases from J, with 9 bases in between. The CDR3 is CASSLDTGGNQPQHF. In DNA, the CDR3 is TGCGCCAGCAGCTTGGATACGGGTGGCAATCAGCCCCAGCATTTT.

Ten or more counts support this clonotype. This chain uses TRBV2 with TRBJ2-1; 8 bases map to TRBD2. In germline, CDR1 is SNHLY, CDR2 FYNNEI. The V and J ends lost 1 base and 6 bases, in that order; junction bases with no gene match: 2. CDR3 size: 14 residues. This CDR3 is CASSEGLAGNEQFF. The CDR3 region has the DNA TGTGCCAGCAGTGAAGGGCTAGCGGGCAATGAGCAGTTCTTC.

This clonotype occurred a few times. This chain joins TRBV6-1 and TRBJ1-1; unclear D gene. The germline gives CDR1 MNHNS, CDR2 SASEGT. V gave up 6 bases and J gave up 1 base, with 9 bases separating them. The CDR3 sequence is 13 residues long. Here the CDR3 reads CASSLRRNTEAFF. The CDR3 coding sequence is TGTGCCAGCAGCTTACGGAGGAACACTGAAGCTTTCTTT.

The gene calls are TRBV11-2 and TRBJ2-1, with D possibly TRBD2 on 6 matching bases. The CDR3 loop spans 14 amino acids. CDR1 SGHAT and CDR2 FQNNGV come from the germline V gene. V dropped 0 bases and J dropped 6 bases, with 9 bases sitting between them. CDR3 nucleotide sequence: TGTGCCAGCAGCTTAGATCGGGGGAGCAATGAGCAGTTCTTC. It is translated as CASSLDRGSNEQFF.

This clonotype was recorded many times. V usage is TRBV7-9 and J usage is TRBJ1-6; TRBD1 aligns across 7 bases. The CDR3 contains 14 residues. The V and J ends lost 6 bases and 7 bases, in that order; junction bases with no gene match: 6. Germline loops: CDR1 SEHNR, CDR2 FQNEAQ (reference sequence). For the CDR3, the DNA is TGTGCCAGCAGGCGGACAGGCCTCAATTCACCCCTCCACTTT. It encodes CASRRTGLNSPLHF.

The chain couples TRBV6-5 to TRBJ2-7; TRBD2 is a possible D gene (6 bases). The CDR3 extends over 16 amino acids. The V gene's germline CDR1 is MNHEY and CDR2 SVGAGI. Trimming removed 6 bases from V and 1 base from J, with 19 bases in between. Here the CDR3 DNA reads TGTGCCAGCAGCCCTAGCGTGTCTCGGGCGTCCTACGAGCAGTACTTC. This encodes CASSPSVSRASYEQYF.

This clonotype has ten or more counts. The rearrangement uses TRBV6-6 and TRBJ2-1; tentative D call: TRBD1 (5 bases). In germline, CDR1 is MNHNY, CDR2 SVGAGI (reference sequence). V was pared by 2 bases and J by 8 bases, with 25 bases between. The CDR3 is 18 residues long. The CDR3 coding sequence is TGTGCCAGCAGTTACCCTCCCAGGACGCATGTGGGGCCCTATGAGCAGTTCTTC. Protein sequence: CASSYPPRTHVGPYEQFF.